This T cell receptor (beta chain) comes out of a study of T-cell memory formation after mild COVID-19. About the research overall: Across donors, TCR clusters were largely donor specific. Study results and limitations: Among contracting clones, CD4+ were mainly CM/EM and CD8+ enriched in EMRA.

A remark on this clonotype: Its antigen is not identified.

5'RACE with constant-segment primers built TCRalpha and TCRbeta cDNA libraries with UMIs. MiXCR was run by TCRdb on the 5' RACE reads, yielding one entry per CDR3 protein. The sample lists roughly 380,000 distinct CDR3 sequences, under 30% occurring once. CDR3 length: 14 amino acids. Trimming shortened V by 0 bases and J by 4 bases, and 12 bases separated the two germline ends. Per the germline V gene, CDR1 is GTSNPN and CDR2 is SVGIG (reference sequence). The receptor was derived from an adult woman who had mild COVID-19 (a few samples of this study predate the infection). Cell type and time point are not known. The rearrangement links TRBV30 to TRBJ1-2; D call uncertain. The sequenced material came from PBMCs or a T cell subset sorted from them (not recorded which). DNA for the CDR3: TGTGCCTGGAGTGTACGCGGCAGAGCCTATGGCTACACCTTC. This gives the protein CAWSVRGRAYGYTF.